Included here is one TCR beta chain sequence, with context. Antigen specificity is unknown. Method: immunoSEQ multiplex PCR; TCRdb's copy keeps in-frame clones and lacks some. The sample lists some 22,000 clones; more than 70% were seen once. This entry is derived from a study of T cells after posttransplantation cyclophosphamide. Study results and limitations: Later blood repertoires were often dominated by clones from the donor CD8+ memory compartment.

The germline V gene encodes CDR1 SQVTM and CDR2 ANQGSEA. This CDR3 is 13 amino acids long. V gave up 7 bases and J gave up 6 bases; unmatched junction bases: 8. The V and J genes are TRBV29-1 and TRBJ2-1, with 8 bases fitting TRBD2. This clonotype was sampled from a woman aged 55-70 years with a blood cancer, CMV-positive, and with a related stem cell donor. Sequencing input: PBMCs. CDR3 DNA sequence: TGCAGCGCCCATAGCGGGGTGGCCAATGAGCAGTTCTTC. Residues: CSAHSGVANEQFF.